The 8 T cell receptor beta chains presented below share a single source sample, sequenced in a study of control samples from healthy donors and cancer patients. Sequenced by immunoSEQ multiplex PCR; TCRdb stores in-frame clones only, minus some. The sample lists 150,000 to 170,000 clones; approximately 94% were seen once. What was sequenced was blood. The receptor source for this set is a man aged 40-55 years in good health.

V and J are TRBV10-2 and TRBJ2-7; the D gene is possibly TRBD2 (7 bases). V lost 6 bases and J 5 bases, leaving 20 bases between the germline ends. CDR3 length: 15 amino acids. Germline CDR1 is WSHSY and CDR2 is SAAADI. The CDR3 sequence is CASRMGRGIGDEQYF. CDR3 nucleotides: TGCGCCAGCAGAATGGGGAGGGGGATTGGTGACGAGCAGTACTTC.

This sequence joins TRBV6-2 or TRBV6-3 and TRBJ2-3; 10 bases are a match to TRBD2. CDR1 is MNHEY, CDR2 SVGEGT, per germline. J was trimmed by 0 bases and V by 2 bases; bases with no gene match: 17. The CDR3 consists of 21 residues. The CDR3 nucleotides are TGTGCCAGCAGTTACCACGGACGGCGAGCGGGGGGGAAAACTAGCACAGATACGCAGTATTTT. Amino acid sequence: CASSYHGRRAGGKTSTDTQYF.

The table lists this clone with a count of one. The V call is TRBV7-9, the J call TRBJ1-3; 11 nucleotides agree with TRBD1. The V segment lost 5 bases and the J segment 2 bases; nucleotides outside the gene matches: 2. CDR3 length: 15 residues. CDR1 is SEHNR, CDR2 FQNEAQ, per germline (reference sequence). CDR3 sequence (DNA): TGTGCCAGCAGCGGACAGGGGGCGGCTGGAAACACCATATATTTT. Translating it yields CASSGQGAAGNTIYF.

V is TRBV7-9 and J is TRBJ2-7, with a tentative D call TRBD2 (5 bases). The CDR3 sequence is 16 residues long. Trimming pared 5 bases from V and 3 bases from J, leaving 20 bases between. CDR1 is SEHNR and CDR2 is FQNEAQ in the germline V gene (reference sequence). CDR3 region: CASSLAGGPAFYEQYF. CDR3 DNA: TGTGCCAGCAGCCTCGCGGGCGGGCCGGCATTCTACGAGCAGTACTTC.

The CDR3 here is CASSRAIRTAGNTIYF. The CDR3 nucleotides read TGTGCCAGCAGCCGTGCTATAAGGACGGCCGGAAACACCATATATTTT. This chain uses TRBV7-8 with TRBJ1-3; D ambiguous. Germline loops: CDR1 SGHVS, CDR2 FQNEAQ. The CDR3 sequence is 16 residues long. Trimming removed 5 bases at V and 4 bases at J, with 18 bases between.

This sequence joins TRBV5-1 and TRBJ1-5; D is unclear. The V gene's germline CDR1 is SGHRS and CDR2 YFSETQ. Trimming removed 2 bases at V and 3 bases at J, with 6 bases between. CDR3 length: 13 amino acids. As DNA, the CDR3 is TGCGCCAGCAGCTTAGCCTTCAATCAGCCCCAGCATTTT. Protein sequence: CASSLAFNQPQHF.

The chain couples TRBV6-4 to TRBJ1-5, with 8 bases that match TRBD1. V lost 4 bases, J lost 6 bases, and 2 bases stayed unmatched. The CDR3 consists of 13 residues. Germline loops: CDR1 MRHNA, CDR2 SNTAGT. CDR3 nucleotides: TGTGCCAGCAGTGTCACAGGGGGTCAGCCCCAGCATTTT. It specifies CASSVTGGQPQHF.

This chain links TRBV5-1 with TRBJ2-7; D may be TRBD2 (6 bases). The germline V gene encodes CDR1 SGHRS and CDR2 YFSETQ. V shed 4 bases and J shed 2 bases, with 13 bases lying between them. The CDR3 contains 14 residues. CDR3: CASSRDGGTYEQYF. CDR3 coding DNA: TGCGCCAGCAGCAGGGACGGCGGGACCTACGAGCAGTACTTC.